The 26 T cell receptor beta chains listed next were all sequenced from one sample in a study of Tregs in tolerant kidney transplant recipients. The table came from immunoSEQ multiplex PCR; TCRdb's copy has only in-frame clones and leaves some out. The sample data list 12,000 to 15,000 clones. Recipients received nonmyeloablative bone marrow transplants from related graft donors, with transient mixed chimerism. The source was CD4+ T cells from blood (PBMCs), collected 12 months after the transplant. The receptor set was obtained from a human patient who received a combined kidney and bone marrow transplant. The graft donor may account for some of the T cells.

In the case of this clone: The sequenced fragment ends 3 residues before the CDR3 boundary, so the rest is inferred from the germline J gene. This rearrangement joins TRBV2 to TRBJ1-2; TRBD1 agrees at 12 bases. The CDR3 is 15 residues long. Losses at the gene ends were 4 bases for V and 4 bases for J; bases not matched to a gene: 4. Germline V gene sequence: CDR1 SNHLY, CDR2 FYNNEI. CDR3 bases read: TGTGCCAGCAGTGCGGGGACAGGGGGCAGCTATGGC. Protein sequence: CASSAGTGGSYG. The whole CDR3 reads CASSAGTGGSYGYTF.

Remarks on this clone: The CDR3 extends 3 residues past the end of the read, so its final part is completed from the germline J gene. This rearrangement joins TRBV14 to TRBJ2-3; weak D call: TRBD1 (5 bases). Germline CDR1 is SGHDN and CDR2 is FVKESK. The CDR3 has 16 amino acids. V was pared by 1 base and J by 0 bases, with 11 bases between. This chain's CDR3 is CASSQVRGRSTDTQYF. The sequenced part of the CDR3 DNA is TGTGCCAGCAGCCAAGTTAGGGGTAGGAGCACAGATACG.

For this clone: From the germline J gene comes the end of the CDR3, since the read stops 3 residues before it. The V gene is TRBV10-3, the J gene TRBJ2-7; 14 positions match TRBD2. Germline assignment: CDR1 ENHRY and CDR2 SYGVKD. This CDR3 region has 18 residues. V dropped 4 bases and J dropped 2; count of bases not matched to a gene: 10. CDR3 loop: CAISGGTSGGQFAYEQYF. The CDR3 DNA, read in part, is TGTGCCATCAGTGGCGGGACTAGCGGGGGCCAATTTGCCTACGAG.

As regards this clone: The sequenced fragment ends 3 residues before the CDR3 boundary, so the rest is inferred from the germline J gene. The rearrangement links TRBV7-9 to TRBJ1-1; 10 bases align to TRBD1. V shed 3 bases, J shed 0 bases, and the junction held 1 base outside the gene matches. The CDR3 is 15 amino acids. From germline, CDR1 is SEHNR and CDR2 FQNEAQ (reference sequence). The CDR3 region is CASSLTGGMNTEAFF. CDR3 DNA, as far as it was read: TGTGCCAGCAGCTTGACAGGGGGCATGAACACTGAA.

Note on this clone: The read ends 3 residues before the CDR3 terminus; that terminus is restored from the germline J gene. The chain is built from TRBV19 and TRBJ2-1; 14 bases fit TRBD2. V shed 5 bases, J shed 7 bases, and the junction held 16 bases outside the gene matches. The germline V gene has CDR1 LNHDA and CDR2 SQIVND (reference sequence). This CDR3 comprises 19 residues. The covered CDR3 bases are TGTGCCAGTAGTCCCTACGGTGGGACTAGCGGGAGCCGACCAAATGAG. Residues: CASSPYGGTSGSRPNE. The entire CDR3 protein is CASSPYGGTSGSRPNEQFF.

Worth noting for this clone: The junction does not match germline at one end; this may be a read error. The CDR3 is cut off 3 residues early in the read; its end comes from the germline J gene. The chain is built from TRBV4-2 and TRBJ1-6, with D perhaps TRBD1 (6 bases). Per germline, CDR1 LGHNA and CDR2 YNFKEQ. This CDR3 has 14 residues. The sequenced part of the CDR3 DNA is TGCGCCAGCAGCCAAGACAGGTTAAGGTCACCC. Translated: CASSQDRLRSP. The CDR3, in full, reads CASSQDRLRSPLHF.

Concerning this clone: The read is 3 residues too short to cover the CDR3 end, so that end is filled in from the germline J gene. V gene TRBV20-1 combines with J gene TRBJ2-5; 9 bases match TRBD1. CDR1 and CDR2 (germline): DFQATT, SNEGSKA (reference sequence). The CDR3 spans 15 residues. The V and J ends lost 6 bases and 4 bases, in that order; junction bases with no gene match: 12. The CDR3 spells CSAIATGGNRETQYF. CDR3 bases read: TGCAGTGCCATCGCGACAGGGGGGAATAGAGAGACC.

To note about this clone: The CDR3 goes on 3 residues after the read ends, and that part is filled in from the germline J gene. J is TRBJ2-2 and V is TRBV2, with TRBD1 as a possible D gene (5 bases). This CDR3 is built from 14 residues. V gave up 3 bases and J gave up 3 bases, with 8 bases separating them. CDR1 is SNHLY, CDR2 FYNNEI, per germline. CDR3 loop: CASSDRAYTGELFF. CDR3 DNA (partial): TGTGCCAGCAGTGACAGGGCATACACCGGGGAG.

With regard to this clone: The read is 3 residues too short to cover the CDR3 end, so that end is filled in from the germline J gene. V and J are TRBV12-3 or TRBV12-4 and TRBJ2-3; perhaps TRBD2 as D (6 bases). This CDR3 region has 14 residues. V was shortened by 6 bases and J by 2 bases, with 12 bases between the two germline ends. The CDR3: CASRPGTPTDTQYF. The covered CDR3 bases are TGTGCCAGCAGACCAGGGACTCCCACAGATACG.

Comment on this clone: The read finishes 3 residues shy of the CDR3 end, and the germline J gene is used to complete it. The chain links TRBV20-1 to TRBJ1-2; 11 nucleotides align to TRBD1. The germline CDR1 and CDR2 sequences are DFQATT and SNEGSKA (reference sequence). The CDR3 covers 15 residues. The junction had 9 bases not matched to a gene; V was cut back by 2 bases and J by 7 bases. CDR3 sequence reads: CSARTPDRGLGGYTF. CDR3 bases read: TGCAGTGCTAGAACCCCGGACAGGGGGCTTGGTGGC.

With regard to this clone: Read data end 3 residues before the CDR3 end; the end is taken from the germline J gene. V is TRBV20-1 and J is TRBJ1-2; 10 bases fit TRBD1. The CDR3 is 13 residues long. The germline V gene has CDR1 DFQATT and CDR2 SNEGSKA (reference sequence). J was trimmed by 2 bases and V by 5 bases; bases with no gene match: 2. The CDR3 region is CSAGDRGNYGYTF. The sequenced part of the CDR3 DNA is TGCAGTGCTGGGGACAGGGGAAACTATGGC.

Note on this clone: The read stops 3 residues short of the end of the CDR3; the missing end is completed from the germline J gene. The chain couples TRBV29-1 to TRBJ1-1, with 7 bases matching TRBD1. The V gene's germline CDR1 is SQVTM and CDR2 ANQGSEA. Trimming took 5 bases from V and 4 from J; bases not matched to a gene: 10. CDR3 length: 14 residues. The sequenced part of the CDR3 DNA is TGCAGCGTTACTTCGACAGGGCGCGTCACTGAA. Protein sequence: CSVTSTGRVTE. The entire CDR3 is CSVTSTGRVTEAFF.

As to this clone: The read finishes 3 residues shy of the CDR3 end, and the germline J gene is used to complete it. This chain uses TRBV3-1 (or the pseudogene TRBV3-2) with TRBJ2-7, with 8 positions matching TRBD1. CDR3 length equals 16 residues. The ends lost 2 bases at V and 3 bases at J; junction bases unmatched: 9. Germline V lookup: CDR1 LGHDT, CDR2 YNNKEL (reference sequence). The covered CDR3 bases are TGTGCCAGCAGCCAACTTCCCGGACAGGGAAACTACGAG. Its protein is CASSQLPGQGNYE. In full, the CDR3 reads CASSQLPGQGNYEQYF.

The CDR3: CASSSYGGSFSDTQYF. Partial CDR3 DNA: TGTGCCAGCAGCTCCTATGGCGGGAGTTTCTCAGATACG. The chain joins TRBV7-3 to TRBJ2-3; TRBD2 agrees at 7 bases. The CDR3 end falls 3 residues outside the read, so it is completed with the germline J gene. Germline trimming cut 4 bases from V and 4 bases from J; bases unmatched to any gene: 11. The CDR3 extends over 16 amino acids. The germline V gene has CDR1 SGHTA and CDR2 FQGTGA.

Regarding this clone: The read gets to within 3 residues of the CDR3 end, and the germline J gene fills in the rest. This chain connects TRBV7-9 to TRBJ2-7; the match to TRBD1 covers 7 bases. The germline CDR1 and CDR2 sequences are SEHNR and FQNEAQ (reference sequence). Losses at the gene ends were 5 bases for V and 0 bases for J; bases not matched to a gene: 4. This CDR3 comprises 14 residues. The CDR3 here is CASSATGYSYEQYF. The covered CDR3 bases are TGTGCCAGCAGCGCGACAGGGTACTCCTACGAG.

A word on this clone: Relative to the germline gene, one junction end is altered; a read error may explain this. The CDR3 goes on 3 residues after the read ends, and that part is filled in from the germline J gene. The chain joins TRBV4-2 to TRBJ2-2; TRBD2 agrees at 10 bases. The CDR3 is 18 residues long. CDR1 LGHNA and CDR2 YNFKEQ come from the germline V gene. The DNA read from the CDR3 is TGCGCCAGCAGCCAGGAACTAGCGGGACGGAAAAGCACCGGGGAG. It encodes CASSQELAGRKSTGE. Given in full, the CDR3 is CASSQELAGRKSTGELFF.

This clone ranks as medium-sized in terms of frequency. The read falls 3 residues short of the CDR3 end, and the missing part is taken from the germline J gene. This rearrangement joins TRBV29-1 to TRBJ1-2; TRBD1 agrees at 7 bases. The CDR3 has 14 residues. V lost 4 bases to trimming and J lost 3 bases; unmatched junction nucleotides: 8. Germline V gene data show CDR1 as SQVTM and CDR2 as ANQGSEA. The CDR3 DNA, read in part, is TGCAGCGTTGGGGACAGTTGGGCAGACTATGGC. Translated, it gives CSVGDSWADYG. The full CDR3 protein is CSVGDSWADYGYTF.

On this clone: The CDR3 end lies 3 residues beyond the end of the read and is filled in from the germline J gene. This chain joins TRBV19 and TRBJ1-4; D perhaps matches TRBD1 (6 bases). Germline V lookup: CDR1 LNHDA, CDR2 SQIVND (reference sequence). The CDR3 is made up of 13 amino acids. Trimming took 9 bases from V and 2 from J, leaving 10 bases between them. The CDR3 bases that were read are TGTGCCAGCCGGACAGCCACTAATGAAAAA. Translation: CASRTATNEK. The full CDR3 reads CASRTATNEKLFF.

Turning to this clone: The read is 3 residues too short to cover the CDR3 end, so that end is filled in from the germline J gene. The chain employs TRBV10-1 and TRBJ2-1, with TRBD1 matching 7 bases. Germline CDR1 and CDR2: WNHNN and SYGVQD (reference sequence). The CDR3 loop spans 13 amino acids. Unmatched junction bases numbered 8, after V lost 8 bases and J lost 7 bases. This chain's CDR3 is CASARQGGNEQFF. Partial CDR3 DNA: TGCGCCAGCGCCAGACAGGGTGGTAATGAG.

As concerns this clone: Sequencing ends 3 residues short of the CDR3 end; the germline J gene provides the rest. This rearrangement joins TRBV19 to TRBJ2-2, with 7 bases aligning to TRBD1. Germline lookup yields CDR1 LNHDA and CDR2 SQIVND (reference sequence). This CDR3 is 16 amino acids long. The V segment lost 5 bases and the J segment 2 bases; nucleotides outside the gene matches: 8. The covered CDR3 bases are TGTGCCAGTAGTTCACAGGGGCGAGGTAACACCGGGGAG. Translation gives CASSSQGRGNTGE. The entire CDR3 protein is CASSSQGRGNTGELFF. Full variable domain (missing parts from reference TRBV19 and TRBJ2-2): DGGITQSPKYLFRKEGQNVTLSCEQNLNHDAMYWYRQDPGQGLRLIYYSQIVNDFQKGDIAEGYSVSREKKESFPLTVTSAQKNPTAFYLCASSSQGRGNTGELFFGEGSRLTVL.

As concerns this clone: The read stops 3 residues short of the end of the CDR3; the missing end is completed from the germline J gene. The rearrangement links TRBV2 to TRBJ1-1, with 9 bases lining up with TRBD1. CDR3 length: 14 amino acids. J lost 1 base, V lost 6 bases, and 3 bases had no gene match. CDR1 SNHLY and CDR2 FYNNEI come from the germline V gene. The sequenced part of the CDR3 DNA is TGTGCCAGCAGGGGACAGGGACGGAACACTGAA. As protein: CASRGQGRNTE. The whole CDR3 sequence reads CASRGQGRNTEAFF.

About this clone itself: The CDR3 extends 3 residues past the end of the read, so its final part is completed from the germline J gene. The gene calls are TRBV10-3 and TRBJ2-7; weak D call: TRBD2 (6 bases). Trimming removed 6 bases at V and 2 bases at J, with 17 bases between. The CDR3 sequence is 15 residues long. CDR1 ENHRY and CDR2 SYGVKD come from the germline V gene. The CDR3 here is CAISNAGLPPYEQYF. The CDR3 bases that were read are TGTGCCATCAGCAACGCGGGACTGCCGCCCTACGAG.

As for this clone: The read stops 3 residues short of the end of the CDR3; the missing end is completed from the germline J gene. The V call is TRBV7-2, the J call TRBJ2-3, with 9 bases fitting TRBD1. CDR3 length: 15 residues. Trimming took 5 bases from V and 4 from J; bases not matched to a gene: 7. Germline CDR1 SGHTA, CDR2 FQGNSA. The CDR3 sequence is CASSRTGVVADTQYF. CDR3 DNA, as far as it was read: TGTGCCAGCAGCCGGACAGGGGTCGTCGCAGATACG.

The sequenced part of the CDR3 DNA is TGCGCCAGCAGCGGAACAGTAAACACTGAA. Translated: CASSGTVNTE. The CDR3 as a whole reads CASSGTVNTEAFF. The chain joins TRBV5-1 to TRBJ1-1; no clear D gene. The read is 3 residues too short to cover the CDR3 end, so that end is filled in from the germline J gene. Germline CDR1 SGHRS, CDR2 YFSETQ. The CDR3 runs to 13 residues. Trimming stripped 4 bases from V and 2 bases from J, with 9 bases between.

To note about this clone: The read finishes 3 residues shy of the CDR3 end, and the germline J gene is used to complete it. This chain links TRBV19 with TRBJ2-7; D possibly corresponds to TRBD1 (6 bases). CDR3 length: 14 amino acids. Per the germline V gene, CDR1 is LNHDA and CDR2 is SQIVND (reference sequence). V dropped 1 base and J dropped 6 bases, with 13 bases sitting between them. The CDR3 sequence is CASSIVHRVAEQYF. The CDR3 bases that were read are TGTGCCAGTAGTATAGTTCACAGGGTGGCCGAG.

To note about this clone: The missing CDR3 end, 3 residues past where the read stops, is filled in from the germline J gene. The V gene is TRBV2, the J gene TRBJ1-5, with D maybe TRBD1 (5 bases). The V end lost 2 bases, the J end lost 4 bases, and 12 bases lay between the germline ends. The CDR3 sequence is 15 residues long. Germline V gene sequence: CDR1 SNHLY, CDR2 FYNNEI. The CDR3 is CASSERGFSNQPQHF. Partial CDR3 DNA: TGTGCCAGCAGTGAACGGGGGTTTAGTAATCAGCCC.